The 17 T cell receptor beta chains below come from one sample, sequenced in a study of cytomegalovirus exposure and HLA in healthy donors. The PCR employed 60 Vbeta primers together with 13 Jbeta primers. Here immunoSEQ multiplex PCR was the method, and the copy in TCRdb shows in-frame clones only, minus some. The table has approximately 140,000 clones, 55% to 70% seen once. Material: PBMCs. The receptors originated from a woman aged 55-70 years in good health and CMV-seropositive.

CDR3 in amino acids: CATLAGRGYNEQFF. The CDR3 region has the DNA TGTGCCACCCTTGCGGGCAGGGGGTACAATGAGCAGTTCTTC. The chain is built from TRBV15 and TRBJ2-1, with 7 bases lining up with TRBD1. V lost 8 bases and J lost 4; bases outside the gene matches: 8. The CDR3 sequence is 14 residues long. Germline-derived CDR1 and CDR2 are LNHNV and YYDKDF (reference sequence).

This chain connects TRBV29-1 to TRBJ2-4; 9 positions agree with TRBD2. The CDR3 is made up of 16 amino acids. The germline CDR1 and CDR2 sequences are SQVTM and ANQGSEA. With 0 bases clipped from V and 0 bases from J, the junction kept 3 bases outside the gene matches. The CDR3 DNA reads as TGCAGCGTTGAAGATGTTAGCGGGGGAGCCAAAAACATTCAGTACTTC. Protein sequence: CSVEDVSGGAKNIQYF.

This clone came up a few times. This rearrangement joins TRBV7-3 to TRBJ2-1, with D perhaps matching TRBD2 (6 bases). V lost 2 bases, J lost 9 bases, and 14 bases lay in between. Looked up from germline, CDR1 is SGHTA and CDR2 is FQGTGA. The CDR3 is 14 residues long. Written as DNA, the CDR3 is TGTGCCAGCAGCTTAGACGGAGGGCCCAGTGAGCAGTTCTTC. It translates to CASSLDGGPSEQFF.

This chain joins TRBV15 and TRBJ2-3; D remains unclear. Germline values: CDR1 LNHNV, CDR2 YYDKDF (reference sequence). Trimming left V 8 bases short and J 4 bases short, with 4 bases between. There are 10 residues in the CDR3. The CDR3 protein is CATEADTQYF. In DNA, the CDR3 is TGTGCCACCGAGGCAGATACGCAGTATTTT. The full variable domain, in which reference TRBV15 and TRBJ2-3 provide the parts outside the CDR3, is DAMVIQNPRYQVTQFGKPVTLSCSQTLNHNVMYWYQQKSSQAPKLLFHYYDKDFNNEADTPDNFQSRRPNTSFCFLDIRSPGLGDTAMYLCATEADTQYFGPGTRLTVL.

The V call is TRBV5-1, the J call TRBJ1-1, with a tentative D call TRBD1 (6 bases). The CDR3 extends over 13 amino acids. Germline CDR1 SGHRS, CDR2 YFSETQ. The V gene lost 4 bases and the J gene lost 1 base, with 8 bases spanning the gap. The DNA of the CDR3 is TGCGCCAGCAGCAAGGACAGGAACACTGAAGCTTTCTTT. It yields the protein CASSKDRNTEAFF.

This rearrangement joins TRBV7-2 to TRBJ2-3; D perhaps matches TRBD2 (5 bases). V lost 1 base, J lost 4 bases, and 9 bases lay in between. This CDR3 is built from 14 residues. The germline V gene encodes CDR1 SGHTA and CDR2 FQGNSA. CDR3 in amino acids: CASSLGRRADTQYF. For the CDR3, the DNA is TGTGCCAGCAGCTTAGGAAGGCGGGCAGATACGCAGTATTTT. The whole variable domain, filled in from reference TRBV7-2 and TRBJ2-3, reads GAGVSQSPSNKVTEKGKDVELRCDPISGHTALYWYRQSLGQGLEFLIYFQGNSAPDKSGLPSDRFSAERTGGSVSTLTIQRTQQEDSAVYLCASSLGRRADTQYFGPGTRLTVL.

This chain uses TRBV4-3 with TRBJ2-7, with D uncertain. Per germline, CDR1 LGHNA and CDR2 YSLEER. The CDR3 length is 13 residues. V was shortened by 1 base and J by 2 bases, with 6 bases between the two germline ends. As DNA, the CDR3 is TGCGCCAGCAGCCAAGTTCTTACCTACGAGCAGTACTTC. It specifies CASSQVLTYEQYF.

The chain is built from TRBV4-2 and TRBJ1-2; 12 nucleotides match TRBD1. CDR1 is LGHNA and CDR2 is YNFKEQ in the germline V gene. J was trimmed by 2 bases and V by 1 base; bases with no gene match: 2. The CDR3 consists of 16 residues. This CDR3 reads CASSQAGTGGNYGYTF. Here the CDR3 DNA reads TGTGCCAGCAGCCAAGCTGGGACAGGGGGCAACTATGGCTACACCTTC.

The genes are TRBV29-1 and TRBJ1-5, with TRBD1 as a possible D gene (6 bases). Germline V CDR1 and CDR2: SQVTM, ANQGSEA. Trimming took 4 bases from V and 4 from J, leaving 8 bases between them. The CDR3 sequence is 12 residues long. The CDR3 DNA reads as TGCAGCGTTGGCGGACAGAATCAGCCCCAGCATTTT. Protein sequence: CSVGGQNQPQHF.

The gene calls are TRBV7-3 and TRBJ2-7, with D perhaps TRBD2 (5 bases). This CDR3 comprises 15 residues. The V end was cut by 2 bases, the J end by 2 bases, with 13 bases between. Germline V CDR1 and CDR2: SGHTA, FQGTGA. The CDR3 here is CASSLGETPAYEQYF. DNA of the CDR3: TGTGCCAGCAGCTTAGGGGAGACGCCAGCCTACGAGCAGTACTTC.

This rearrangement joins TRBV14 to TRBJ1-1; no clear D. V lost 0 bases and J lost 5, with 7 bases in between. CDR1 SGHDN and CDR2 FVKESK come from the germline V gene. The CDR3 is made up of 13 amino acids. The CDR3 DNA reads TGTGCCAGCAGCCAAGACCCAGAAACTGAAGCTTTCTTT. Protein product: CASSQDPETEAFF.

The chain links TRBV7-2 to TRBJ2-3; D not certain. CDR3 length: 13 amino acids. The V gene lost 5 bases and the J gene lost 5 bases, with 11 bases spanning the gap. Germline CDR1 and CDR2: SGHTA and FQGNSA. In nucleotides, the CDR3 is TGTGCCAGCAGCAAGCAAATTTTAGATACGCAGTATTTT. Translated, it gives CASSKQILDTQYF.

This clone showed up just a few times. J is TRBJ2-2 and V is TRBV10-3; TRBD2 aligns across 9 bases. The CDR3 runs to 15 residues. The trim removed 4 bases at V and 1 base at J, leaving 1 base unmatched. Germline-derived CDR1 and CDR2 are ENHRY and SYGVKD. The CDR3 region is CAISGTSVNTGELFF. As DNA, the CDR3 is TGTGCCATCAGTGGGACTAGCGTGAACACCGGGGAGCTGTTTTTT.

Turning to this clone: At one end the junction does not follow the germline gene, possibly because of a read error. The chain recombines TRBV5-1 with TRBJ1-1, with TRBD1 as a possible D gene (5 bases). CDR1 is SGHRS, CDR2 YFSETQ, per germline. The CDR3 extends over 13 amino acids. The CDR3 DNA follows: TGCGCCAGCAGTTTGGACACCAACACTGAAGCTTTCTTT. Its translation: CASSLDTNTEAFF.

This chain connects TRBV29-1 to TRBJ2-1; 8 nucleotides line up with TRBD2. Germline V lookup: CDR1 SQVTM, CDR2 ANQGSEA. The CDR3 is made up of 13 amino acids. V was pared by 7 bases and J by 0 bases, with 2 bases of the junction left unmatched. CDR3 in DNA: TGCAGCGCCGGGAGGGGCTCCTACAATGAGCAGTTCTTC. It encodes CSAGRGSYNEQFF.

This chain links TRBV19 with TRBJ2-5; possibly TRBD2 for D (6 bases). The CDR3 is 13 residues long. Germline values: CDR1 LNHDA, CDR2 SQIVND (reference sequence). V was shortened by 1 base and J by 5 bases, with 8 bases between the two germline ends. The CDR3 spells CASSIGLAETQYF. The CDR3 DNA is TGTGCCAGTAGTATAGGTCTAGCGGAGACCCAGTACTTC. Full variable domain (remainder filled in from reference TRBV19 and TRBJ2-5): DGGITQSPKYLFRKEGQNVTLSCEQNLNHDAMYWYRQDPGQGLRLIYYSQIVNDFQKGDIAEGYSVSREKKESFPLTVTSAQKNPTAFYLCASSIGLAETQYFGPGTRLLVL.

J is TRBJ2-3 and V is TRBV28, with 11 bases that match TRBD1. The CDR3 runs 15 residues. Trimming removed 5 bases from V and 0 bases from J; junction bases left unmatched: 1. From germline, CDR1 is MDHEN and CDR2 SYDVKM. The CDR3 bases are TGTGCCAGCAGTAGGGACAGGGGGAGCACAGATACGCAGTATTTT. Translation: CASSRDRGSTDTQYF.